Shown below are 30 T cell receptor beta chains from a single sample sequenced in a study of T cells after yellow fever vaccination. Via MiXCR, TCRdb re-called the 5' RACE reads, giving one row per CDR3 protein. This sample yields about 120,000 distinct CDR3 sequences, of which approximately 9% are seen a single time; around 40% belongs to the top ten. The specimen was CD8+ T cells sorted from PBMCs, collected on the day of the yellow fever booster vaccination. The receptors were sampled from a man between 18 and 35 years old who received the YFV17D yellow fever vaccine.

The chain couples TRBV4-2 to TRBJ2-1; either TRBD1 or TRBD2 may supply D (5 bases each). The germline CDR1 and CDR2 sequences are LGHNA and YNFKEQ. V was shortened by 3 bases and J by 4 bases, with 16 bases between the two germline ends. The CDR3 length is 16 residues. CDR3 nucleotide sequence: TGTGCCAGCAGCCAGGTGGACGGGGCCTTTTACAATGAGCAGTTCTTC. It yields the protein CASSQVDGAFYNEQFF.

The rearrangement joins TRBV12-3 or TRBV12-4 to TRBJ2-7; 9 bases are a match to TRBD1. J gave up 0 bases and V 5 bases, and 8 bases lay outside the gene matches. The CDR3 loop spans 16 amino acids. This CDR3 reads CASSDGQGLSSYEQYF. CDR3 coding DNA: TGTGCCAGCAGTGATGGACAGGGGTTAAGCTCCTACGAGCAGTACTTC.

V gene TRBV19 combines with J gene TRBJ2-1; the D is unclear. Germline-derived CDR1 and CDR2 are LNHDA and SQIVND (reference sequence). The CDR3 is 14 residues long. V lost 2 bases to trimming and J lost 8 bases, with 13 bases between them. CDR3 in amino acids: CASSIMDSDYEQFF. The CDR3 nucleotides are TGTGCCAGTAGTATAATGGATAGTGACTATGAGCAGTTCTTC.

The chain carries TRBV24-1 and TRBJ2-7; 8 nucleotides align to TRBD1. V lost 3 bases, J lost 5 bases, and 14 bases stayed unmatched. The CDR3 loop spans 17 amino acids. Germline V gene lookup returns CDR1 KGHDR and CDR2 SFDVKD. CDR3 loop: CATSDRTDREYADEQYF. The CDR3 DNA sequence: TGTGCCACCAGTGATCGGACGGACAGGGAATATGCTGACGAGCAGTACTTC.

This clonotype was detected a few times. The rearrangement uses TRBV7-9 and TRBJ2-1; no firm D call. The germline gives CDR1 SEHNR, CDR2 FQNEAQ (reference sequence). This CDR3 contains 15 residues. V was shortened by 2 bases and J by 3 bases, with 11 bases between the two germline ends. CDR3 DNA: TGTGCCAGCAGCTTAAGTGGGGTTAACTACAATGAGCAGTTCTTC. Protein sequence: CASSLSGVNYNEQFF.

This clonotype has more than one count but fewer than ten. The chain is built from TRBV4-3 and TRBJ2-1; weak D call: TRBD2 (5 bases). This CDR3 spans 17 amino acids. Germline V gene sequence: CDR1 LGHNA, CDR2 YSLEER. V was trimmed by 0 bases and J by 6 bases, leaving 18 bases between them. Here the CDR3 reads CASSQDPVSAIFNEQFF. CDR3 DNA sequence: TGCGCCAGCAGCCAAGATCCGGTTAGCGCAATATTCAATGAGCAGTTCTTC.

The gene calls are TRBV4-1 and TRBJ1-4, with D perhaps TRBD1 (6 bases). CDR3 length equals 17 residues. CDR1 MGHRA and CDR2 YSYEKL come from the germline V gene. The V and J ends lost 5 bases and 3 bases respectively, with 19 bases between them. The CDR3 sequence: CASSSWGAGGANEKLFF. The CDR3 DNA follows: TGCGCCAGCAGCTCATGGGGGGCTGGCGGGGCTAATGAAAAACTGTTTTTT.

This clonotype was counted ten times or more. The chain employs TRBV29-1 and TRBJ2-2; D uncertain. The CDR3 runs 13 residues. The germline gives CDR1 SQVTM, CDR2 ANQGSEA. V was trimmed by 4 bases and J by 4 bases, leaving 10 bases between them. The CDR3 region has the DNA TGCAGCGTTGTAGGTCGGAGCACCGGGGAGCTGTTTTTT. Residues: CSVVGRSTGELFF.

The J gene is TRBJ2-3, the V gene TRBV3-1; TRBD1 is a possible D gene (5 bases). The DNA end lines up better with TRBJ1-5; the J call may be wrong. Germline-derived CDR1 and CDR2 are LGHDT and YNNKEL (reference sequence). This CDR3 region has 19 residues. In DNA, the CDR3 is TGTGCCAGCAGCCAACAAGGGGCACTAGCGGGGGGGAACACAGATACGCAGCATTTT. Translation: CASSQQGALAGGNTDTQHF.

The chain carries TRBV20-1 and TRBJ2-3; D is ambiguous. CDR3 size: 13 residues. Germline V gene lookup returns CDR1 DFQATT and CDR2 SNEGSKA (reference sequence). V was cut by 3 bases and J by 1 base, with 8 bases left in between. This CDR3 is CSASSGGTDTQYF. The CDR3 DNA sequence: TGCAGTGCTAGCTCTGGGGGCACAGATACGCAGTATTTT.

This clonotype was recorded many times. The CDR3 DNA sequence: TGTGCCAGCAGCCCGGGGGGTAGCTCCTACAATGAGCAGTTCTTC. It specifies CASSPGGSSYNEQFF. The V and J genes are TRBV7-3 and TRBJ2-1, with 7 bases aligning to TRBD2. J lost 0 bases, V lost 5 bases, and 4 bases had no gene match. Per the germline V gene, CDR1 is SGHTA and CDR2 is FQGTGA. The CDR3 contains 15 residues.

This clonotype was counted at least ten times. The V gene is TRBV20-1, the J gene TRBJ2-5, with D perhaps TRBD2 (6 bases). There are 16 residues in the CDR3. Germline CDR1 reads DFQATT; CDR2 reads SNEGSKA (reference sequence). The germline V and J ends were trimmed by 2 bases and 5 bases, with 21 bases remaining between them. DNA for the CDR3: TGCAGTGCTAGAATCTGGGGGAGGCCGGCGGGGGAGACCCAGTACTTC. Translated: CSARIWGRPAGETQYF.

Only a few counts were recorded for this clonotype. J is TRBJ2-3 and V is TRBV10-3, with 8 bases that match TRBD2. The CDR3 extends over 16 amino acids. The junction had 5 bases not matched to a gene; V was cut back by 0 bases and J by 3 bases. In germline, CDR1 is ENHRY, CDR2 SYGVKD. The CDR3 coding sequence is TGTGCCATCAGTGAGTCCGGGGGGGGGAGAACAGATACGCAGTATTTT. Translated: CAISESGGGRTDTQYF.

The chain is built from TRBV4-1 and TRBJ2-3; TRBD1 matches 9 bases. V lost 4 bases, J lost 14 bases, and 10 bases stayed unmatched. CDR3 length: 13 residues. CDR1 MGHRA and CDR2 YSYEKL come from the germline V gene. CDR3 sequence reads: CASSPTGTGYLYF. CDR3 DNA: TGCGCCAGCAGCCCCACCGGGACAGGGTACCTGTATTTT.

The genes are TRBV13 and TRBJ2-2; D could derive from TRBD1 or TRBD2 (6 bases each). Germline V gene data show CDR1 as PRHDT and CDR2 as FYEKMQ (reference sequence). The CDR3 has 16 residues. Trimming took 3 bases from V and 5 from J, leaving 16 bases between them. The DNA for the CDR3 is TGTGCCAGCAGCTTTTATTATCAGGGGAGGACCGGGGAGCTGTTTTTT. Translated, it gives CASSFYYQGRTGELFF.

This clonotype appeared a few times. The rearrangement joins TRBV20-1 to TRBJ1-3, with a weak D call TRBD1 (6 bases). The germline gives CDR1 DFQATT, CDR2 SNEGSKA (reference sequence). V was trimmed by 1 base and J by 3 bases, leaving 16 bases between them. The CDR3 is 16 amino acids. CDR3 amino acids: CSARGGTRNYGNTIYF. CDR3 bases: TGCAGTGCTAGAGGGGGGACACGAAACTATGGAAACACCATATATTTT.

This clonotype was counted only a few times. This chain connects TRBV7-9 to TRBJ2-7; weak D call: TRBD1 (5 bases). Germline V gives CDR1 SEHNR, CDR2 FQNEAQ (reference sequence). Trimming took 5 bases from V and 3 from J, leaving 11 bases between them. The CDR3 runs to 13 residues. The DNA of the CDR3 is TGTGCCAGCAGCCCGGTTGACAGCTACGAGCAGTACGTC. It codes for CASSPVDSYEQYV.

The CDR3, as DNA: TGCGCCAGCAGCCAAGAGGGTCCCCCAGTGAACACTGAAGCTTTCTTT. It specifies CASSQEGPPVNTEAFF. The chain is built from TRBV4-1 and TRBJ1-1, with unresolved D. Germline V CDR1 and CDR2: MGHRA, YSYEKL. V lost 0 bases and J lost 0, with 11 bases in between. The CDR3 is 16 residues long.

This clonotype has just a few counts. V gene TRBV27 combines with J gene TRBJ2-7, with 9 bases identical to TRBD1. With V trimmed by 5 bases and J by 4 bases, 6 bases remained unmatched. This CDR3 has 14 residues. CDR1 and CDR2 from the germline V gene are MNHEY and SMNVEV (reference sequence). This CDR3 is CASSHTTGGYEQYF. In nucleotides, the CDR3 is TGTGCCAGCAGTCATACGACAGGGGGATACGAGCAGTACTTC.

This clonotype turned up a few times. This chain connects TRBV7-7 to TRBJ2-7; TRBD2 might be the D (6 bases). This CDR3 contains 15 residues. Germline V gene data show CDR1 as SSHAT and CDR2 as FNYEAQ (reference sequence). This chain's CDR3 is CASSCEGRTFYEQYV. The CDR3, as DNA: TGTGCTAGCAGCTGTGAGGGGAGGACTTTCTACGAGCAGTACGTC.

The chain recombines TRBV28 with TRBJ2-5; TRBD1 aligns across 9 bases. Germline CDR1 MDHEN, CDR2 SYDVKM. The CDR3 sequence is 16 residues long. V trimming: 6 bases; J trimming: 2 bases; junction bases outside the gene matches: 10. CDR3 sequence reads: CASSLGSGTGQETQYF. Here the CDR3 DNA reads TGTGCCAGCAGCCTCGGCTCCGGGACAGGGCAAGAGACCCAGTACTTC.

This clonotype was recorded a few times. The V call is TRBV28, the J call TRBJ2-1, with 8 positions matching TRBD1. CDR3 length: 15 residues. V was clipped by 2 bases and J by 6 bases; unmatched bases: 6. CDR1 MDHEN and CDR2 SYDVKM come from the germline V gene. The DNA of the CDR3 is TGTGCCAGCAGTTTAGGCAGGGGGCCCGTCAATGAGCAGTTCTTC. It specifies CASSLGRGPVNEQFF.

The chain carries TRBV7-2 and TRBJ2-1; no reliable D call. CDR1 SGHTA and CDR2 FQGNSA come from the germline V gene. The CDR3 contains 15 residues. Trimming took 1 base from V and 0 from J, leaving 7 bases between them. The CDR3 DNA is TGTGCCAGCAGCTTAGTAGAAAGCTCCTACAATGAGCAGTTCTTC. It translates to CASSLVESSYNEQFF. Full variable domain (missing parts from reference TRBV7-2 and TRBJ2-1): GAGVSQSPSNKVTEKGKDVELRCDPISGHTALYWYRQSLGQGLEFLIYFQGNSAPDKSGLPSDRFSAERTGGSVSTLTIQRTQQEDSAVYLCASSLVESSYNEQFFGPGTRLTVL.

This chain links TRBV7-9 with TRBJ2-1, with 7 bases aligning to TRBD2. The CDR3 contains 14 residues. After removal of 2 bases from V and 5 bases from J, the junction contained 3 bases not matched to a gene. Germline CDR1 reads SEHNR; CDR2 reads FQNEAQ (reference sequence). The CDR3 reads CASSLPSGDNEQFF. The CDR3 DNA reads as TGTGCCAGCAGCTTACCGAGCGGGGACAATGAGCAGTTCTTC. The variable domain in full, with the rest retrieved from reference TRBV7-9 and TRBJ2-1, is DTGVSQNPRHKITKRGQNVTFRCDPISEHNRLYWYRQTLGQGPEFLTYFQNEAQLEKSRLLSDRFSAERPKGSFSTLEIQRTEQGDSAMYLCASSLPSGDNEQFFGPGTRLTVL.

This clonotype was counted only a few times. CDR3: CASSFAGGGTGELFF. CDR3 nucleotides: TGTGCCAGCAGCTTCGCAGGGGGCGGAACCGGGGAGCTGTTTTTT. V is TRBV7-6 and J is TRBJ2-2; 8 nucleotides align to TRBD1. Germline V gene data show CDR1 as SGHVS and CDR2 as FNYEAQ. This CDR3 is 15 amino acids long. V dropped 3 bases and J dropped 5; count of bases not matched to a gene: 5. The entire variable domain, with the rest obtained from reference TRBV7-6 and TRBJ2-2, is as follows: GAGVSQSPRYKVTKRGQDVALRCDPISGHVSLYWYRQALGQGPEFLTYFNYEAQQDKSGLPNDRFSAERPEGSISTLTIQRTEQRDSAMYRCASSFAGGGTGELFFGEGSRLTVL.

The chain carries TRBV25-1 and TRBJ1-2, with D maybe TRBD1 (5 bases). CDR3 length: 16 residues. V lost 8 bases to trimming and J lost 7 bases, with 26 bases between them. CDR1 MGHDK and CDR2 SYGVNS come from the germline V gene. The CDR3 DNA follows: TGTGCCAGCCTTGGTGCCTCAGGCCCCGCGGGGGTTGGCTACACCTTC. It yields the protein CASLGASGPAGVGYTF.

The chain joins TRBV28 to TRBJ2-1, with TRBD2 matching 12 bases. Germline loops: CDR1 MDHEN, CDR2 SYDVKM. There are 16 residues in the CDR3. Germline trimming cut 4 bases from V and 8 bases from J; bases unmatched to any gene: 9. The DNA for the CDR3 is TGTGCCAGCAGTTCGCGATCTAGCGGGGGGGTAGATGAGCAGTTCTTC. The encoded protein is CASSSRSSGGVDEQFF. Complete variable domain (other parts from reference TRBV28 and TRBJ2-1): DVKVTQSSRYLVKRTGEKVFLECVQDMDHENMFWYRQDPGLGLRLIYFSYDVKMKEKGDIPEGYSVSREKKERFSLILESASTNQTSMYLCASSSRSSGGVDEQFFGPGTRLTVL.

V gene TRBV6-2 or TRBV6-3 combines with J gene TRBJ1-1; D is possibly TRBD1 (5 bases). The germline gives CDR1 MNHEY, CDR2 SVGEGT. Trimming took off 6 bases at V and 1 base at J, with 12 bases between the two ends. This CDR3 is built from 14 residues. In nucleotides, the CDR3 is TGTGCCAGCAGCTCAGAGGGACCGAACACTGAAGCTTTCTTT. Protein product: CASSSEGPNTEAFF.

CDR3 residues: CASRRSGNPAAFF. The CDR3 DNA is TGTGCCAGCAGACGATCAGGGAACCCTGCAGCTTTCTTT. J is TRBJ1-1 and V is TRBV12-3 or TRBV12-4; the D gene is possibly TRBD1 (5 bases). CDR3 length: 13 residues. V gave up 6 bases and J gave up 10 bases, with 18 bases separating them.

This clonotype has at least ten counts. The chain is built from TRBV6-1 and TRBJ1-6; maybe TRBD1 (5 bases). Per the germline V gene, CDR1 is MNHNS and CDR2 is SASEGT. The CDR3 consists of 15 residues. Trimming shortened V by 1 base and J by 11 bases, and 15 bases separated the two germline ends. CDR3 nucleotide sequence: TGTGCCAGCAGTGAAGGGTCAACAGGCGGGGCACCCCTCCACTTT. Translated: CASSEGSTGGAPLHF.